This is a list of T cell receptor beta chains from one sample in a study of shared clonotypes between healthy human individuals. Only in-frame clones appear in the TCRdb table, and some are missing; sequencing was by immunoSEQ multiplex PCR. The profile shows about 1 million clones, about 76% of them singletons. The specimen sequenced was memory CD4+ T cells sorted from blood. These receptors all come from a man aged 18 to 30 in good health. The CDR3 runs from the conserved cysteine through the conserved F or W.

v_call,cdr3_aa
TRBV15,CATSRGRGSSTDTQYF
TRBV5-1,CASSPTTDTQYF
TRBV30,CAWKGAAVREQYF
TRBV11-3,CASSFGENTEAFF
TRBV28,CASTVGGQVYGYTF
TRBV10-2,CASTGGQYTEAFF
TRBV7-9,CASSLGLPNTEAFF
TRBV19,CASSAGGASWETQYF
TRBV18,CASSSTEGNQPQHF
TRBV7-2,CASSLRAGGYNEQYF
TRBV2,CASSEPARYEQYF
TRBV11-2,CASSLEGRWGNEKLFF
TRBV5-4,CASSSYQIQGNRNIQYF
TRBV10-2,CASSESGGGNTIYF
TRBV5-4,CASTISAGANTGELFF
TRBV5-1,CASSLTTGELFF
TRBV18,CASTKTGPYGYTF
TRBV11-1,CASSLGYRESQYF
TRBV2,CASSGKGLPSPLHF
TRBV5-1,CASSSDRPSGNTIYF
TRBV29-1,CSVEVGGLQHF
TRBV5-4,CASTPLGGGQNTGELFF
TRBV7-2,CASSLTGGLAGVGGAWLFF
TRBV28,CASSLRADYGYTF
TRBV6-5,CASSYRDRGSYEQYF
TRBV9,CASSPRGSMGRGGPIYNEQFF
TRBV4-2,CASSQGIDPRLAGYTQYF
TRBV4-1,CASSQDGNVAGANVLTF
TRBV29-1,CSVSPRGNTEAFF
TRBV5-8,CASNRGGAHTDTQYF
TRBV28,CASSPQGGTGGNQPQHF
TRBV7-9,CASSLALGPEETQYF
TRBV10-3,CAISDRAEQYF
TRBV30,CAWSGPRTQVGGFGNTIYF
TRBV2,CASTRSYEQYF
TRBV2,CASSEALGYTF
TRBV29-1,CSAGGLSYNEQFF
TRBV4-1,CASSQVGRGSLSYNEQFF
TRBV2,CASSEGGRTEAFF
TRBV2,CASSEFPIRESLTQYF
TRBV2,CASSDRVNTGELFF
TRBV30,CAWSTSGVQPQHF
TRBV2,CASRIQGNQPQHF
TRBV7-2,CASSLEVIGTQYF
TRBV28,CASRSSLNEKLFF
TRBV5-5,CASSLSWGYEQYF
TRBV28,CASSLVVGWRSSYEQYF
TRBV5-1,CASSLDATGELFF
TRBV18,CASSPQGSYEQFF
TRBV4-3,CASSHIQKGTGELFF
TRBV15,CATSRDQQGRTPLHF
TRBV6-1,CASLRQGDMNTEAFF
TRBV7-9,CASSRTGVNQPQHF
TRBV28,CASESVGETQYF
TRBV27,CASRDWMGEYEQYF